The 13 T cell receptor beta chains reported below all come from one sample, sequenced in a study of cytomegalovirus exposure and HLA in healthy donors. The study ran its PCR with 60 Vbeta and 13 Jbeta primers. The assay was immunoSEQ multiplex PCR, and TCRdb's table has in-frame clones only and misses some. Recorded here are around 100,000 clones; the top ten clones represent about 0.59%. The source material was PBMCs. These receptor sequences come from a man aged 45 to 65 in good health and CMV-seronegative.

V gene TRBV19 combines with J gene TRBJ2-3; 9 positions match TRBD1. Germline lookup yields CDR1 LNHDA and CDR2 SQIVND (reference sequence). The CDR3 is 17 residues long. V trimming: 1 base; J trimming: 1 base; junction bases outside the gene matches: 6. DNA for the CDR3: TGTGCCAGTAGTATAGCCCCGACAGGGGGAGGCACAGATACGCAGTATTTT. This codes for CASSIAPTGGGTDTQYF.

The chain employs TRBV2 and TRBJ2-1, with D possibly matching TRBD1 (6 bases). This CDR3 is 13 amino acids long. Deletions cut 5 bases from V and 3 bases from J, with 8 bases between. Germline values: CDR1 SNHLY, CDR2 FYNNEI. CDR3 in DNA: TGTGCCAGCAGTCGGGACAACTACAATGAGCAGTTCTTC. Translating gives CASSRDNYNEQFF.

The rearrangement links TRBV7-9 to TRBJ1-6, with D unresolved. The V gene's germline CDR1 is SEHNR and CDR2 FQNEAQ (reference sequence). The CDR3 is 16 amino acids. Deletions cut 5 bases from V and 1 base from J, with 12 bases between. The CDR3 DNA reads TGTGCCAGCAGCCGTCAGCCCGGGTCCTATAATTCACCCCTCCACTTT. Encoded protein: CASSRQPGSYNSPLHF.

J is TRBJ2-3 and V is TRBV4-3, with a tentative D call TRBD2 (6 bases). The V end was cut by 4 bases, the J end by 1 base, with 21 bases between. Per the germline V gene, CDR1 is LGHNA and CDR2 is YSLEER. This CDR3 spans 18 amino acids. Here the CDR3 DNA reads TGCGCCAGCAGCCGGAGAGGTGGTCAGCCGGGGGGCACAGATACGCAGTATTTT. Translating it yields CASSRRGGQPGGTDTQYF.

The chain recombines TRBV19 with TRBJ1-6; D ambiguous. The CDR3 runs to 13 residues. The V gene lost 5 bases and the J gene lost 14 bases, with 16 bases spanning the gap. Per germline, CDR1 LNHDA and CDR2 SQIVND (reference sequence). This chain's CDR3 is CASSPKSIATLHF. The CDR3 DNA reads TGTGCCAGTAGTCCAAAAAGCATAGCCACCCTCCACTTT.

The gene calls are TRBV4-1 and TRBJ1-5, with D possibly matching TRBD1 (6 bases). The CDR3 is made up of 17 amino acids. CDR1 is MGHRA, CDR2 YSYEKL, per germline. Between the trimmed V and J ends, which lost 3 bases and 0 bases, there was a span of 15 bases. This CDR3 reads CASSHRTDFNSNQPQHF. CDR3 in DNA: TGCGCCAGCAGCCACCGGACAGATTTCAATAGCAATCAGCCCCAGCATTTT.

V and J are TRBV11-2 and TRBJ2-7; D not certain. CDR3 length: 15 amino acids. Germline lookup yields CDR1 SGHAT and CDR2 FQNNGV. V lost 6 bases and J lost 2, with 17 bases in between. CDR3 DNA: TGTGCCAGCAGTTCCGGGTCCTTGACCCCCTACGAGCAGTACTTC. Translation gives CASSSGSLTPYEQYF.

For the CDR3, the DNA is TGTGCCAGCAGCGTAGACCCAAACAGCTCTGGAAACACCATATATTTT. It yields the protein CASSVDPNSSGNTIYF. This chain connects TRBV9 to TRBJ1-3; D is ambiguous. The V end lost 0 bases, the J end lost 0 bases, and 10 bases lay between the germline ends. Germline V CDR1 and CDR2: SGDLS, YYNGEE. The CDR3 runs to 16 residues.

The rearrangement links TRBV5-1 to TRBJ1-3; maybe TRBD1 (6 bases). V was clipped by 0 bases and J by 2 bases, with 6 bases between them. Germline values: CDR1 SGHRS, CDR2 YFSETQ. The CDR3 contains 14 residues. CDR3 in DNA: TGCGCCAGCAGCTTGGCAGGGGCTGGAAACACCATATATTTT. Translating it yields CASSLAGAGNTIYF.

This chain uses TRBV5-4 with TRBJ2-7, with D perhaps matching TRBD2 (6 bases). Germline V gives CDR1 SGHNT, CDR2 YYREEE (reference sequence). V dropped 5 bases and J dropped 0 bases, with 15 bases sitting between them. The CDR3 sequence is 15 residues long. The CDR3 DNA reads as TGTGCCAGCAGGCCTGCTAGCGAGAGCTCCTACGAGCAGTACTTC. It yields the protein CASRPASESSYEQYF.

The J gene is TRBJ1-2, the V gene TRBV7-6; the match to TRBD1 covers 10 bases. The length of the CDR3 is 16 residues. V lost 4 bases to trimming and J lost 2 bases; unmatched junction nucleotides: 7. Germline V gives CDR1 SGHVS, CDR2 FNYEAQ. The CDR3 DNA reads TGTGCCAGCAGCTCCGCGGGGGGACAGGGGAACTATGGCTACACCTTC. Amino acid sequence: CASSSAGGQGNYGYTF.

CDR3 in DNA: TGTGCCAGTAGTTCTAGCGGGGGAAGGTACGAGCAGTACTTC. Its protein is CASSSSGGRYEQYF. The rearrangement links TRBV19 to TRBJ2-7, with 10 nucleotides matching TRBD2. Germline values: CDR1 LNHDA, CDR2 SQIVND (reference sequence). This CDR3 has 14 residues. Unmatched junction bases numbered 5, after V lost 5 bases and J lost 4 bases. Variable domain in full (rest from reference TRBV19 and TRBJ2-7): DGGITQSPKYLFRKEGQNVTLSCEQNLNHDAMYWYRQDPGQGLRLIYYSQIVNDFQKGDIAEGYSVSREKKESFPLTVTSAQKNPTAFYLCASSSSGGRYEQYFGPGTRLTVT.

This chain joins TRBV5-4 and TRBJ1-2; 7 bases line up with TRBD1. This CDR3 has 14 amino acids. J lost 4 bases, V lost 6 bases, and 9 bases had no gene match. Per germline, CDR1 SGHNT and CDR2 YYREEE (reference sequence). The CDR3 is CASTFDRDGYGYTF. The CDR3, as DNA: TGTGCCAGCACTTTTGACAGGGACGGCTATGGCTACACCTTC. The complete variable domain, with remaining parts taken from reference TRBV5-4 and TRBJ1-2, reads ETGVTQSPTHLIKTRGQQVTLRCSSQSGHNTVSWYQQALGQGPQFIFQYYREEENGRGNFPPRFSGLQFPNYSSELNVNALELDDSALYLCASTFDRDGYGYTFGSGTRLTVV.